This T cell receptor beta chain comes out of a study of T-cell reconstitution after alpha-beta-depleted transplantation in children. This sample's TCRbeta library carried unique molecular identifier barcodes. MiXCR, applied by TCRdb to the PCR reads, yields one record per CDR3 protein. Here the sample spans almost 500,000 distinct CDR3 sequences, roughly a tenth being singletons. Germline CDR1 LGHNA, CDR2 YSLEER. Germline trimming cut 0 bases from V and 1 base from J; bases unmatched to any gene: 11. The CDR3 runs to 18 residues. Study-wide points: Roughly two months post-transplant, alpha-beta T cells reportedly originated from several hundred graft clones that had expanded. After one year, T-cell counts and TCRbeta diversity mostly came from new T cells. From surviving recipient T cells and thymic progenitors came the high day-60 TCRbeta diversity observed in some patients.

At least ten counts were recorded for this clonotype. No antigen is known for it. Sequenced here: PBMCs, sampled before TCRalphabeta/CD19-depleted stem cell transplant. The TCR comes from a child aged 2-15 years with inherited bone marrow failure, due to receive a stem cell transplant. V usage is TRBV4-3 and J usage is TRBJ2-7; 8 bases match TRBD1. CDR3 DNA sequence: TGCGCCAGCAGCCAAGAATTAATGGGACAGGCAAAATCCTACGAGCAGTACTTC. The encoded protein is CASSQELMGQAKSYEQYF.